This T cell receptor beta chain was identified in a study of T cell repertoires in cytomegalovirus infection. Study summary: Selection of CMV epitopes for the study included recently identified HLA-C-restricted and well-studied HLA-B-restricted ones. It can be stated that public TCR beta signatures indicated CMV infection as well as a matching HLA type. Study conclusions and caveats: Dominating the ex vivo response were TCR beta clonotypes that were CMV-specific and HLA-C-restricted. People with CMV and the relevant HLA were identified by cumulative public TCR beta family frequency.

This CDR3 comprises 15 residues. Germline V gene sequence: CDR1 SGHTA, CDR2 FQGNSA. V gave up 1 base and J gave up 2 bases, with 9 bases separating them. As regards this clonotype: Its antigen remains unidentified.

In TCRdb, the reads were re-called with MiXCR into one record per CDR3 protein. Of hundreds of thousands of distinct CDR3 sequences in the sample, roughly 43% were seen once. This specimen was cultured PBMCs, taken from culture after CMV antigen stimulation. The source is a human donor in good health (CMV status not recorded). Some clones in this sample may be carry-over from other donors' samples. The V gene is TRBV7-2, the J gene TRBJ2-1; tentatively, D is TRBD1 or TRBD2 (5 bases each). For the CDR3, the DNA is TGTGCCAGCAGCTTAGACTGGGGGACCTACAATGAGCAGTTCTTC. This sequence encodes CASSLDWGTYNEQFF.